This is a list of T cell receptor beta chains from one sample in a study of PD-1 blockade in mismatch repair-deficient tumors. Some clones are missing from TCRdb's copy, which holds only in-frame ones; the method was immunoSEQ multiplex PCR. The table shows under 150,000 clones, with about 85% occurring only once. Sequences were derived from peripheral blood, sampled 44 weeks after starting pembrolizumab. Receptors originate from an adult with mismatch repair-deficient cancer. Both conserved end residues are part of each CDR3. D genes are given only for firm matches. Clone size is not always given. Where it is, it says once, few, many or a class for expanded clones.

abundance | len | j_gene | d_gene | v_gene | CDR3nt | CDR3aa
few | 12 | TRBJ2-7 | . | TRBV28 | TGTGCCAGCAGGGCCGGGTTCTACGAGCAGTACTTC | CASRAGFYEQYF
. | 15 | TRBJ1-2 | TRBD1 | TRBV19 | TGTGCCAGTAGTAGAACTCGGACAGGGAACTATGGCTACACCTTC | CASSRTRTGNYGYTF
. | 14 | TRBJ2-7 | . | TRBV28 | TGTGCCAGCAGGACCCCAGGGAGTTACCACGAGCAGTACTTC | CASRTPGSYHEQYF
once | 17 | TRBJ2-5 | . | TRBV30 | TGTGCCTGGACTACCGGTTGGCCAGGGTTAGGGGGGGAGATCCAGTACTTC | CAWTTGWPGLGGEIQYF
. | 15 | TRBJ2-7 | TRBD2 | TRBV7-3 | TGTGCCAGCAGGTACACTAGCGGGATCTTGTACGAGCAGTACTTC | CASRYTSGILYEQYF
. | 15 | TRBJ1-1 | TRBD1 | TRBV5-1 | TGCGCCAGCAGCGCGCAGACAGGGGGCGTCTCTGAAGCTTTCTTT | CASSAQTGGVSEAFF
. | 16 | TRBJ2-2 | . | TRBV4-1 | TGCGCCAGCAGCCAAGACCCGGGTCGCCTGGGGGGGGAGCTGTTTTTT | CASSQDPGRLGGELFF
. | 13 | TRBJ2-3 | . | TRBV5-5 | TGTGCCAGCAGCTCTGAGTCCCCAGATACGCAGTATTTT | CASSSESPDTQYF
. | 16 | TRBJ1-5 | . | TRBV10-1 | TGCGCCAGCCCAGACAGAATCCCGAACAGCAATCAGCCCCAGCATTTT | CASPDRIPNSNQPQHF
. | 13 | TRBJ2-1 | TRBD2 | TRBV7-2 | TGTGCCAGCAGCTTTAGCGGGAGCAATGAGCAGTTCTTC | CASSFSGSNEQFF
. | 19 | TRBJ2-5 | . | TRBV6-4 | TGTGCCAGCAGTCAACGGCGGGCAAAGTTGGTAAAAGAAGTGGAGACCCAGTACTTC | CASSQRRAKLVKEVETQYF
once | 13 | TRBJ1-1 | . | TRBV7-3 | TGTGCCAGCGCGGGGGGACTTAACACTGAAGCTTTCTTT | CASAGGLNTEAFF
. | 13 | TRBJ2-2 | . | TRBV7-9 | TGTGCCAGCAGCTTAAAGGGGGCCGGGGAGCTGTTTTTT | CASSLKGAGELFF
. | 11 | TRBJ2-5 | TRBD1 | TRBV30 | TGTGCCGGAAACAGGGGGGAGACCCAGTACTTC | CAGNRGETQYF
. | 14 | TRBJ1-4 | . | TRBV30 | TGTGCCTGGACGGACCCCAGCGGATATTCAGGACTGTTTTTT | CAWTDPSGYSGLFF